This passage covers 26 T cell receptor beta chains from one sample sequenced in a study of T cell responses to AZD1222 COVID-19 vaccine. Profiling relied on immunoSEQ multiplex PCR, and the TCRdb table lists in-frame clones only, not all of them. Among roughly 120,000 clones listed, approximately 90% were seen once. Sequencing was performed on peripheral blood, taken on day 0 of AZD1222 vaccination. Receptor source: an adult in good health.

This sequence joins TRBV19 and TRBJ1-3; D remains unclear. The CDR3 consists of 15 residues. Germline CDR1 LNHDA, CDR2 SQIVND (reference sequence). V was shortened by 7 bases and J by 0 bases, with 13 bases between the two germline ends. CDR3 sequence reads: CASKLGVASGNTIYF. The CDR3 DNA is TGTGCCAGTAAATTGGGAGTGGCCTCTGGAAACACCATATATTTT. Drawing the rest from reference TRBV19 and TRBJ1-3, the complete variable domain is DGGITQSPKYLFRKEGQNVTLSCEQNLNHDAMYWYRQDPGQGLRLIYYSQIVNDFQKGDIAEGYSVSREKKESFPLTVTSAQKNPTAFYLCASKLGVASGNTIYFGEGSWLTVV.

The chain has TRBV29-1 and TRBJ2-7; 7 nucleotides agree with TRBD1. Germline trimming cut 7 bases from V and 1 base from J; bases unmatched to any gene: 7. CDR3 size: 13 residues. Per the germline V gene, CDR1 is SQVTM and CDR2 is ANQGSEA. This chain's CDR3 is CSAGQDLSYEQYF. For the CDR3, the DNA is TGCAGCGCTGGACAGGATCTATCCTACGAGCAGTACTTC.

The chain uses TRBV5-4 and TRBJ1-1; TRBD1 might be the D (5 bases). Germline V gene lookup returns CDR1 SGHNT and CDR2 YYREEE (reference sequence). This CDR3 comprises 11 residues. Trimming left V 5 bases short and J 8 bases short, with 10 bases between. This CDR3 reads CASSDGGEAFF. CDR3 in DNA: TGTGCCAGCAGTGATGGGGGGGAAGCTTTCTTT.

This chain uses TRBV5-1 with TRBJ2-3; TRBD2 agrees at 12 bases. Germline-derived CDR1 and CDR2 are SGHRS and YFSETQ. V lost 4 bases and J lost 6; bases outside the gene matches: 6. CDR3 length: 15 residues. The CDR3 DNA sequence: TGCGCCAGCAGCACGGGACTAGCGGGCGGTGATACGCAGTATTTT. Its translation: CASSTGLAGGDTQYF.

The chain joins TRBV3-1 (or the pseudogene TRBV3-2) to TRBJ2-2; TRBD2 might be the D (6 bases). Trimming pared 5 bases from V and 5 bases from J, leaving 18 bases between. CDR1 and CDR2 (germline): LGHDT, YNNKEL (reference sequence). CDR3 length: 16 residues. The CDR3 nucleotides read TGTGCCAGCAGCTACCGGGCCCGGGGGAGAACCGGGGAGCTGTTTTTT. This gives the protein CASSYRARGRTGELFF.

This chain links TRBV5-8 with TRBJ2-3, with 11 bases lining up with TRBD2. There are 15 residues in the CDR3. Germline V lookup: CDR1 SGHTS, CDR2 YDEGEE. The J segment lost 6 bases and the V segment lost 4 bases, leaving 7 bases of the junction unmatched. The DNA for the CDR3 is TGTGCCAGCAGCCTCGGGACTAGCGGCGCTGATACGCAGTATTTT. Translation gives CASSLGTSGADTQYF.

This rearrangement joins TRBV10-1 to TRBJ1-1; perhaps TRBD1 as D (5 bases). Trimming pared 3 bases from V and 6 bases from J, leaving 20 bases between. This CDR3 is built from 16 residues. The germline V gene has CDR1 WNHNN and CDR2 SYGVQD (reference sequence). For the CDR3, the DNA is TGCGCCAGCAGTGATCTATGGGGCACGAACAATGCTGAAGCTTTCTTT. This encodes CASSDLWGTNNAEAFF.

This sequence joins TRBV6-5 and TRBJ2-3; the D gene is possibly TRBD1 (6 bases). The CDR3 sequence is 13 residues long. V was trimmed by 8 bases and J by 4 bases, leaving 13 bases between them. Germline V gene data show CDR1 as MNHEY and CDR2 as SVGAGI. Written as DNA, the CDR3 is TGTGCCAGCGGGGGCCAGGGGTCAGATACGCAGTATTTT. Its protein product is CASGGQGSDTQYF.

V is TRBV7-6 and J is TRBJ2-7; TRBD1 agrees at 7 bases. Trimming removed 2 bases from V and 4 bases from J; junction bases left unmatched: 14. Germline loops: CDR1 SGHVS, CDR2 FNYEAQ. CDR3 length: 17 residues. CDR3 sequence (DNA): TGTGCCAGCAGCTTACTGTCTGTCGAGGGGGCCCTATACGAGCAGTACTTC. Protein: CASSLLSVEGALYEQYF.

The chain employs TRBV28 and TRBJ1-5; D perhaps matches TRBD1 (5 bases). This CDR3 region has 15 residues. Germline V gene data show CDR1 as MDHEN and CDR2 as SYDVKM. The ends were cut back, 5 bases at V and 2 bases at J, with 13 bases in the middle. This chain's CDR3 is CASSLEGIGNQPQHF. The DNA of the CDR3 is TGTGCCAGCAGTCTCGAGGGGATCGGCAATCAGCCCCAGCATTTT. Variable domain in full (rest from reference TRBV28 and TRBJ1-5): DVKVTQSSRYLVKRTGEKVFLECVQDMDHENMFWYRQDPGLGLRLIYFSYDVKMKEKGDIPEGYSVSREKKERFSLILESASTNQTSMYLCASSLEGIGNQPQHFGDGTRLSIL.

This sequence joins TRBV18 and TRBJ2-7; TRBD2 matches at 14 bases. The germline V gene encodes CDR1 KGHSH and CDR2 LQKENI. The length of the CDR3 is 15 residues. V was pared by 3 bases and J by 6 bases, with 4 bases of the junction left unmatched. CDR3 DNA sequence: TGTGCCAGCTCACCGACTAGCGGGGGGGCCGTCGAGCAGTACTTC. This encodes CASSPTSGGAVEQYF.

This chain uses TRBV7-3 with TRBJ1-1, with D hard to call. The germline V and J ends were trimmed by 2 bases and 0 bases, with 7 bases remaining between them. Germline V gene data show CDR1 as SGHTA and CDR2 as FQGTGA. CDR3 length: 14 amino acids. The CDR3 sequence: CASSLLGMNTEAFF. The CDR3 DNA reads as TGTGCCAGCAGCTTACTGGGGATGAACACTGAAGCTTTCTTT.

The gene calls are TRBV27 and TRBJ1-5, with D tentatively TRBD1 (6 bases). This CDR3 has 14 residues. Germline CDR1 reads MNHEY; CDR2 reads SMNVEV (reference sequence). With 5 bases removed from V and 5 bases from J, the gap between germline ends came to 13 bases. As DNA, the CDR3 is TGTGCCAGCAGTGTCACAGGGTGGGATCAGCCCCAGCATTTT. It specifies CASSVTGWDQPQHF.

The V gene is TRBV18, the J gene TRBJ1-2; D is ambiguous. V dropped 6 bases and J dropped 14 bases, with 16 bases sitting between them. CDR1 is KGHSH and CDR2 is LQKENI in the germline V gene. This CDR3 region has 11 residues. The CDR3 DNA reads TGTGCCAGCTCGTCTGACGGAGCTCCGACCTTC. This encodes CASSSDGAPTF.

The chain is built from TRBV3-1 (or the pseudogene TRBV3-2) and TRBJ2-1, with D uncertain. This CDR3 region has 15 residues. V lost 4 bases to trimming and J lost 9 bases, with 19 bases between them. Germline-derived CDR1 and CDR2 are LGHDT and YNNKEL (reference sequence). The CDR3 sequence: CASSLPSSQRGEQFF. For the CDR3, the DNA is TGTGCCAGCAGCCTGCCCAGTAGCCAACGCGGTGAGCAGTTCTTC.

This chain links TRBV28 with TRBJ2-7, with D perhaps matching TRBD1 (6 bases). From germline, CDR1 is MDHEN and CDR2 SYDVKM. The V gene lost 8 bases and the J gene lost 3 bases, with 8 bases spanning the gap. This CDR3 is 11 amino acids long. CDR3 bases: TGTGCCAGCCGGGACAACTACGAGCAGTACTTC. Amino acid sequence: CASRDNYEQYF.

The V call is TRBV6-2 or TRBV6-3, the J call TRBJ2-5; 7 bases map to TRBD2. Germline CDR1 and CDR2: MNHEY and SVGEGT. This CDR3 is 13 amino acids long. V shed 5 bases, J shed 4 bases, and the junction held 4 bases outside the gene matches. In DNA form, the CDR3 reads TGTGCCAGCAGTCGTCAGCGGGGAGAGACCCAGTACTTC. Translation gives CASSRQRGETQYF.

The V gene is TRBV6-5, the J gene TRBJ1-2, with a weak D call TRBD1 (5 bases). The germline CDR1 and CDR2 sequences are MNHEY and SVGAGI. CDR3 length: 12 residues. V was shortened by 6 bases and J by 10 bases, with 15 bases between the two germline ends. CDR3 DNA: TGTGCCAGCAGGGACGGGGCTGGGATCTACACCTTC. Amino acids: CASRDGAGIYTF.

This clone was picked up many times. The V call is TRBV5-1, the J call TRBJ1-3; 7 positions match TRBD1. Germline lookup yields CDR1 SGHRS and CDR2 YFSETQ. Losses at the gene ends were 4 bases for V and 4 bases for J; bases not matched to a gene: 11. The CDR3 loop spans 16 amino acids. The CDR3, as DNA: TGCGCCAGCAGCACCATCGAGGGGGCGAACGGAAACACCATATATTTT. Translated: CASSTIEGANGNTIYF.

This sequence joins TRBV30 and TRBJ1-5; D is perhaps TRBD1 (5 bases). The CDR3 has 14 residues. Germline CDR1 GTSNPN, CDR2 SVGIG (reference sequence). V was pared by 1 base and J by 3 bases, with 10 bases between. The CDR3 sequence: CAWSATGFNQPQHF. The DNA for the CDR3 is TGTGCCTGGAGTGCCACAGGTTTCAATCAGCCCCAGCATTTT.

This rearrangement joins TRBV27 to TRBJ1-2, with 7 positions matching TRBD1. The CDR3 is 15 amino acids. Trimming took 6 bases from V and 6 from J; bases not matched to a gene: 13. The germline CDR1 and CDR2 sequences are MNHEY and SMNVEV (reference sequence). The CDR3 region has the DNA TGTGCCAGCAGCCCGGACAGGTCCTTATGGGATGGCTACACCTTC. Encoded protein: CASSPDRSLWDGYTF.

The gene calls are TRBV5-6 and TRBJ1-2, with D maybe TRBD1 (5 bases). Trimming pared 6 bases from V and 1 base from J, leaving 13 bases between. Germline V gene sequence: CDR1 SGHDT, CDR2 YYEEEE. The CDR3 has 14 amino acids. The CDR3 spells CASTPGQGNYGYTF. CDR3 in DNA: TGTGCCAGCACCCCGGGGCAGGGTAACTATGGCTACACCTTC.

The V and J genes are TRBV27 and TRBJ1-3; unclear D gene. CDR1 MNHEY and CDR2 SMNVEV come from the germline V gene (reference sequence). V gave up 0 bases and J gave up 9 bases, with 15 bases separating them. This CDR3 contains 15 residues. CDR3 DNA sequence: TGTGCCAGCAGTTTATCGAACAGATTGGATTCCACCATATATTTT. Translated: CASSLSNRLDSTIYF.

This sequence joins TRBV30 and TRBJ2-1; 10 bases are shared with TRBD2. Germline V gives CDR1 GTSNPN, CDR2 SVGIG (reference sequence). The CDR3 length is 15 residues. With 5 bases clipped from V and 8 bases from J, the junction kept 12 bases outside the gene matches. The DNA of the CDR3 is TGTGCCTGGGGCGTGGGGCTAGCGGGGGTCGATGAGCAGTTCTTC. It yields the protein CAWGVGLAGVDEQFF.

The chain links TRBV10-3 to TRBJ2-3; TRBD1 matches 10 bases. The V gene end was trimmed by 9 bases and the J gene end by 4 bases; junction bases not matched to a gene: 7. Germline-derived CDR1 and CDR2 are ENHRY and SYGVKD. The CDR3 is made up of 14 amino acids. CDR3 sequence (DNA): TGTGCCATAGGGGACAGGGGCGCATCAGATACGCAGTATTTT. Residues: CAIGDRGASDTQYF.

The chain joins TRBV28 to TRBJ1-5; D call uncertain. Germline V lookup: CDR1 MDHEN, CDR2 SYDVKM. This CDR3 has 12 amino acids. V was shortened by 6 bases and J by 1 base, with 4 bases between the two germline ends. DNA of the CDR3: TGTGCCAGCAGACAGAGCAATCAGCCCCAGCATTTT. Protein: CASRQSNQPQHF.